The next 28 T cell receptor beta chains were all read from a single sample in a study of cytomegalovirus exposure and HLA in healthy donors. Some clones are missing from TCRdb's copy, which holds only in-frame ones; the method was immunoSEQ multiplex PCR. This sample has approximately 180,000 clones; about 89% occur once, and the top ten carry roughly 2.7%. The sample comprised PBMCs. All receptors come from a man aged 18 to 30 in good health and CMV-seropositive.

This chain joins TRBV19 and TRBJ1-4; 10 bases map to TRBD1. The V and J ends lost 7 bases and 4 bases, in that order; junction bases with no gene match: 6. The germline CDR1 and CDR2 sequences are LNHDA and SQIVND (reference sequence). This CDR3 region has 15 residues. The CDR3, as DNA: TGTGCCAGTACCAGACAGGGGGCCCTTAATGAAAAACTGTTTTTT. Its translation is CASTRQGALNEKLFF.

The gene calls are TRBV9 and TRBJ2-5; possibly TRBD2 for D (5 bases). V gave up 1 base and J gave up 5 bases, with 9 bases separating them. CDR3 length: 13 amino acids. The germline gives CDR1 SGDLS, CDR2 YYNGEE. In DNA form, the CDR3 reads TGTGCCAGCAGCGTAATCGGGGAGGAGACCCAGTACTTC. Its translation is CASSVIGEETQYF.

The genes are TRBV28 and TRBJ2-2; perhaps TRBD1 as D (5 bases). V lost 3 bases, J lost 6 bases, and 11 bases lay in between. Germline assignment: CDR1 MDHEN and CDR2 SYDVKM. The CDR3 totals 14 residues. The DNA of the CDR3 is TGTGCCAGCAGTTTGGTTCAGGGTCCCGGGGAGCTGTTTTTT. It translates to CASSLVQGPGELFF.

Notes on this clone: The germline gene is not matched at one end of the junction; a read error may be the cause. The J gene is TRBJ2-7, the V gene TRBV11-2, with D unresolved. Germline loops: CDR1 SGHAT, CDR2 FQNNGV. This CDR3 has 15 amino acids. The CDR3 region has the DNA TGTGCCAGCAGCGTAGACGGGTACCAGCGATACGAGCAGTACTTC. Translation: CASSVDGYQRYEQYF.

This clone was seen a single time. The CDR3 loop reads CASSPGTGGYGYTF. The CDR3 DNA is TGTGCCAGCAGCCCCGGGACAGGGGGCTATGGCTACACCTTC. The chain employs TRBV7-8 and TRBJ1-2, with 11 bases lining up with TRBD1. The CDR3 is 14 residues long. Germline CDR1 SGHVS, CDR2 FQNEAQ. Trimming cost V 5 bases and J 4 bases; bases outside gene matches: 3.

V gene TRBV2 combines with J gene TRBJ2-7, with 12 bases matching TRBD2. CDR1 is SNHLY, CDR2 FYNNEI, per germline. V lost 10 bases, J lost 6 bases, and 10 bases stayed unmatched. The CDR3 spans 14 residues. For the CDR3, the DNA is TGTGCCATCCTCCTAGCGGGAGGGCAGATCGAGCAGTACTTC. Its translation is CAILLAGGQIEQYF.

The chain employs TRBV9 and TRBJ2-2; 7 nucleotides align to TRBD2. Germline assignment: CDR1 SGDLS and CDR2 YYNGEE. The CDR3 has 17 amino acids. V dropped 0 bases and J dropped 1; count of bases not matched to a gene: 6. CDR3 loop: CASSVGAGDLNTGELFF. CDR3 coding DNA: TGTGCCAGCAGCGTAGGGGCGGGGGACCTGAACACCGGGGAGCTGTTTTTT.

This clone was counted a single time. The rearrangement joins TRBV19 to TRBJ2-3, with TRBD2 matching over 8 bases. J was trimmed by 0 bases and V by 3 bases; bases with no gene match: 8. Looked up from germline, CDR1 is LNHDA and CDR2 is SQIVND (reference sequence). The CDR3 is 17 amino acids. The DNA for the CDR3 is TGTGCCAGTAGTATGCGGGGGACTAGATCTAGCACAGATACGCAGTATTTT. The encoded protein is CASSMRGTRSSTDTQYF.

The V call is TRBV6-6, the J call TRBJ2-7; D might be TRBD1 (5 bases). Trimming shortened V by 7 bases and J by 6 bases, and 10 bases separated the two germline ends. From germline, CDR1 is MNHNY and CDR2 SVGAGI (reference sequence). This CDR3 region has 11 residues. Here the CDR3 reads CASTRQGEQYF. The CDR3 DNA reads TGTGCCAGCACCCGCCAGGGCGAGCAGTACTTC.

V and J are TRBV9 and TRBJ1-1; TRBD1 agrees at 10 bases. This CDR3 has 14 residues. The germline CDR1 and CDR2 sequences are SGDLS and YYNGEE. Unmatched junction bases numbered 8, after V lost 4 bases and J lost 8 bases. CDR3 in DNA: TGTGCCAGCAGCCATGGGACAGGGGTGGGGGAAGCTTTCTTT. It yields the protein CASSHGTGVGEAFF.

The J gene is TRBJ2-3, the V gene TRBV7-2; unclear D gene. There are 14 residues in the CDR3. In germline, CDR1 is SGHTA, CDR2 FQGNSA. V lost 7 bases to trimming and J lost 0 bases, with 11 bases between them. The CDR3 here is CASTPQLSTDTQYF. The CDR3 nucleotides are TGTGCCAGCACCCCTCAACTAAGCACAGATACGCAGTATTTT.

The chain is built from TRBV29-1 and TRBJ2-1, with D perhaps matching TRBD1 (6 bases). The CDR3 is 13 residues long. CDR1 and CDR2 (germline): SQVTM, ANQGSEA. The V and J ends lost 5 bases and 5 bases respectively, with 13 bases between them. CDR3 loop: CSVLGQRDNEQFF. The CDR3 region has the DNA TGCAGCGTTTTAGGACAGAGAGACAATGAGCAGTTCTTC.

This chain links TRBV28 with TRBJ1-1; 9 bases fit TRBD1. The V gene's germline CDR1 is MDHEN and CDR2 SYDVKM. The V gene end was trimmed by 4 bases and the J gene end by 0 bases; junction bases not matched to a gene: 9. The CDR3 sequence is 17 residues long. The CDR3 region is CASSWDREDLMNTEAFF. Here the CDR3 DNA reads TGTGCCAGCAGTTGGGACAGGGAAGATTTGATGAACACTGAAGCTTTCTTT.

This chain joins TRBV18 and TRBJ2-3; possible D gene TRBD2, 5 bases. Between the trimmed V and J ends, which lost 2 bases and 0 bases, there was a span of 6 bases. The germline CDR1 and CDR2 sequences are KGHSH and LQKENI. This CDR3 is built from 14 residues. The CDR3 DNA sequence: TGTGCCAGCTCACCAACTAGGAGCACAGATACGCAGTATTTT. Amino acids: CASSPTRSTDTQYF.

This CDR3 reads CASSFGANRNTEAFF. Written as DNA, the CDR3 is TGTGCCAGCAGCTTTGGGGCAAATCGGAACACTGAAGCTTTCTTT. The rearrangement joins TRBV5-6 to TRBJ1-1, with D possibly TRBD1 on 5 matching bases. Trimming left V 2 bases short and J 1 base short, with 12 bases between. The length of the CDR3 is 15 residues. Germline CDR1 reads SGHDT; CDR2 reads YYEEEE.

The V call is TRBV2, the J call TRBJ2-1, with 8 bases fitting TRBD1. With 4 bases clipped from V and 3 bases from J, the junction kept 5 bases outside the gene matches. This CDR3 has 15 residues. Germline V gene sequence: CDR1 SNHLY, CDR2 FYNNEI. As DNA, the CDR3 is TGTGCCAGCAGTGGACAGGGGCCCCACTACAATGAGCAGTTCTTC. It yields the protein CASSGQGPHYNEQFF.

The chain has TRBV27 and TRBJ2-1, with 11 nucleotides matching TRBD2. The length of the CDR3 is 12 residues. The germline CDR1 and CDR2 sequences are MNHEY and SMNVEV (reference sequence). The V gene end was trimmed by 3 bases and the J gene end by 15 bases; junction bases not matched to a gene: 4. DNA for the CDR3: TGTGCCAGCAGTTTTAGCGGGGGGGCGAGGTTCTTC. It specifies CASSFSGGARFF.

The chain uses TRBV2 and TRBJ1-1; D may be TRBD1 (5 bases). The CDR3 loop spans 15 amino acids. CDR1 and CDR2 (germline): SNHLY, FYNNEI. Trimming removed 2 bases at V and 4 bases at J, with 14 bases between. CDR3 residues: CASSEWARAFTEAFF. The CDR3 DNA follows: TGTGCCAGCAGTGAATGGGCCAGGGCCTTCACTGAAGCTTTCTTT. Looking up the rest from reference TRBV2 and TRBJ1-1 gives the full variable domain: EPEVTQTPSHQVTQMGQEVILRCVPISNHLYFYWYRQILGQKVEFLVSFYNNEISEKSEIFDDQFSVERPDGSNFTLKIRSTKLEDSAMYFCASSEWARAFTEAFFGQGTRLTVV.

V usage is TRBV9 and J usage is TRBJ1-2, with a tentative D call TRBD1 (6 bases). The CDR3 runs to 15 residues. The V end lost 4 bases, the J end lost 2 bases, and 15 bases lay between the germline ends. Germline assignment: CDR1 SGDLS and CDR2 YYNGEE. The CDR3 loop is CASSIGQSGNYGYTF. The CDR3 coding sequence is TGTGCCAGCAGCATAGGACAGTCAGGCAACTATGGCTACACCTTC.

The V and J genes are TRBV7-3 and TRBJ2-4; the match to TRBD2 covers 9 bases. There are 14 residues in the CDR3. Germline CDR1 SGHTA, CDR2 FQGTGA. V shed 2 bases and J 8 bases; nucleotides not matched to a gene: 4. Written as DNA, the CDR3 is TGTGCCAGCAGCTTAGATCGCGGGGGGGACATTCAGTACTTC. Its protein product is CASSLDRGGDIQYF.

For this clone: An end of the junction differs from the germline gene, which may be a read error. V usage is TRBV7-7 and J usage is TRBJ2-2, with D possibly TRBD2 on 6 matching bases. The germline gives CDR1 SSHAT, CDR2 FNYEAQ (reference sequence). The CDR3 spans 14 residues. The DNA of the CDR3 is TGTGCTAGCAGCCGGGACTTAAACACCGGGGAGCTGTTTTTT. Amino acids: CASSRDLNTGELFF. The complete variable domain, with remaining parts taken from reference TRBV7-7 and TRBJ2-2, reads GAGVSQSPRYKVTKRGQDVTLRCDPISSHATLYWYQQALGQGPEFLTYFNYEAQPDKSGLPSDRFSAERPEGSISTLTIQRTEQRDSAMYRCASSRDLNTGELFFGEGSRLTVL.

This chain links TRBV5-1 with TRBJ2-3; a possible D gene is TRBD1 (5 bases). The CDR3 extends over 14 amino acids. The germline V gene has CDR1 SGHRS and CDR2 YFSETQ. The V end lost 6 bases, the J end lost 4 bases, and 15 bases lay between the germline ends. CDR3 sequence: CASTNQGRADTQYF. CDR3 nucleotide sequence: TGCGCCAGCACTAACCAAGGCAGGGCAGATACGCAGTATTTT.

The V call is TRBV21-1, the J call TRBJ1-2. TRBV21-1 is deemed a pseudogene. This CDR3 is built from 15 residues. The CDR3 here is CASSKTPDRVDGYTF. Written as DNA, the CDR3 is TGTGCCAGCAGCAAAACTCCCGATCGAGTTGATGGCTACACCTTC.

This clone was counted a single time. The chain is built from TRBV11-2 and TRBJ2-7, with TRBD2 matching 9 bases. Unmatched junction bases numbered 12, after V lost 5 bases and J lost 13 bases. From germline, CDR1 is SGHAT and CDR2 FQNNGV. The CDR3 sequence is 13 residues long. CDR3 residues: CASSPMTSGYVYF. The CDR3 bases are TGTGCCAGCAGCCCTATGACTAGCGGCTACGTATACTTC.

This chain joins TRBV6-5 and TRBJ1-1; the D is unclear. There are 15 residues in the CDR3. Germline V gene data show CDR1 as MNHEY and CDR2 as SVGAGI. V lost 8 bases and J lost 4, with 20 bases in between. The CDR3 DNA follows: TGTGCCAGCCGTCTCACGGGTTGGTCCTCCACTGAAGCTTTCTTT. The encoded protein is CASRLTGWSSTEAFF.

The chain uses TRBV29-1 and TRBJ1-2; TRBD1 matches 7 bases. Germline trimming cut 2 bases from V and 6 bases from J; bases unmatched to any gene: 12. The germline CDR1 and CDR2 sequences are SQVTM and ANQGSEA. CDR3 length: 15 amino acids. CDR3 in amino acids: CSVEPRNRGLNGYTF. Here the CDR3 DNA reads TGCAGCGTTGAACCGCGGAACAGGGGATTAAATGGCTACACCTTC.

The rearrangement joins TRBV11-2 to TRBJ2-7; tentative D call: TRBD1 (5 bases). With 3 bases removed from V and 2 bases from J, the gap between germline ends came to 11 bases. Germline CDR1 is SGHAT and CDR2 is FQNNGV. The length of the CDR3 is 14 residues. CDR3 DNA sequence: TGTGCCAGCAGCTTCAGGGTCCTAACCTACGAGCAGTACTTC. Translating it yields CASSFRVLTYEQYF.

The chain uses TRBV30 and TRBJ2-3, with D possibly TRBD1 on 6 matching bases. CDR3 length equals 17 residues. Germline CDR1 reads GTSNPN; CDR2 reads SVGIG (reference sequence). V gave up 4 bases and J gave up 3 bases, with 23 bases separating them. The CDR3 DNA reads TGTGCCTGGATTCCCGCCAGGGGCCCTAGCATAACAGATACGCAGTATTTT. Translating it yields CAWIPARGPSITDTQYF. The variable domain in full, completed from reference TRBV30 and TRBJ2-3, reads SQTIHQWPATLVQPVGSPLSLECTVEGTSNPNLYWYRQAAGRGLQLLFYSVGIGQISSEVPQNLSASRPQDRQFILSSKKLLLSDSGFYLCAWIPARGPSITDTQYFGPGTRLTVL.